This TCR beta chain was profiled in a study of blood T cells in healthy people across ages. Then a second PCR, running roughly 6 to 11 cycles, was carried out with a sample-barcoded 5' primer and a J-beta primer mix. One entry per CDR3 protein results from TCRdb running MiXCR on the 5' RACE reads. Found here are about 1,600,000 distinct CDR3 sequences, 40% to 50% of them singletons; the top ten hold approximately 7.9%. Germline-derived CDR1 and CDR2 are LGHDT and YNNKEL (reference sequence). CDR3 size: 15 residues. V shed 3 bases and J 1 base; nucleotides not matched to a gene: 6. The clonotype comes from a woman aged 18 to 35 in good health. The sample comprised blood. This rearrangement joins TRBV3-1 to TRBJ2-7, with 7 bases that match TRBD2. The CDR3, as DNA: TGTGCCAGCAGCCATCCTAGCGGAGGGTCCTACGAGCAGTACTTC. Its translation: CASSHPSGGSYEQYF.